The rows below give T cell receptor beta chains drawn from one sample of a study of glioma-infiltrating T cells. TCRdb re-derived calls from the multiplex PCR reads in MiXCR, one entry per CDR3 protein. The sample contains roughly 130,000 distinct CDR3 sequences, around 25% of which appear only once. The sample was glioma tissue, nonneoplastic brain tissue, or PBMCs (not recorded which). These receptors were collected from a human donor with low-grade glioma or glioblastoma, undergoing nonglioma brain surgery, or in good health (not recorded which). The CDR3 runs from the conserved cysteine through the conserved F or W. A D gene is named only where the DNA matches it firmly. The size entry is marked missing in some rows and otherwise reads once, few, many or a size class.

d_gene: .; len: 16; v_gene: TRBV4-1; j_gene: TRBJ1-6; abundance: .; CDR3aa: CASSHGLLSYNSPLHF; CDR3nt: TGCGCCAGCAGCCACGGACTGCTCTCCTATAATTCACCCCTCCACTTT
d_gene: TRBD2; len: 15; v_gene: TRBV11-1; j_gene: TRBJ2-3; abundance: few; CDR3aa: CASSALAGSTDTQYF; CDR3nt: TGCGCCAGCAGCGCCCTAGCGGGGAGCACAGATACGCAGTATTTT
d_gene: TRBD2; len: 19; v_gene: TRBV7-2; j_gene: TRBJ2-3; abundance: few; CDR3aa: CASSFPSSSGGESTDTQYF; CDR3nt: TGTGCCAGCAGCTTCCCAAGTTCGAGCGGGGGGGAAAGCACAGATACGCAGTATTTT
d_gene: .; len: 17; v_gene: TRBV7-2; j_gene: TRBJ2-1; abundance: .; CDR3aa: CASSLPLGRGAGYEQFF; CDR3nt: TGTGCCAGCAGCTTACCCCTGGGGAGGGGGGCAGGCTATGAGCAGTTCTTC
d_gene: .; len: 14; v_gene: TRBV19; j_gene: TRBJ1-1; abundance: few; CDR3aa: CASIPMTPFAEAFF; CDR3nt: TGTGCCAGTATCCCAATGACTCCTTTCGCTGAAGCTTTCTTT
d_gene: TRBD1; len: 13; v_gene: TRBV20-1; j_gene: TRBJ2-5; abundance: many; CDR3aa: CSAADRVQETQYF; CDR3nt: TGCAGTGCCGCGGACAGGGTACAAGAGACCCAGTACTTC
d_gene: .; len: 14; v_gene: TRBV11-2; j_gene: TRBJ2-3; abundance: once; CDR3aa: CASSLSCSPDTQYF; CDR3nt: TGTGCCAGCAGCTTAAGCTGCTCCCCAGATACGCAGTATTTT
d_gene: TRBD2; len: 16; v_gene: TRBV20-1; j_gene: TRBJ2-5; abundance: .; CDR3aa: CSARDPAGGNQETQYF; CDR3nt: TGCAGTGCTAGAGACCCAGCGGGGGGCAACCAAGAGACCCAGTACTTC
d_gene: TRBD1; len: 13; v_gene: TRBV5-1; j_gene: TRBJ1-2; abundance: .; CDR3aa: CASSLERGGDYTF; CDR3nt: TGCGCCAGCAGCTTGGAGAGAGGGGGCGACTACACCTTC
d_gene: .; len: 13; v_gene: TRBV18; j_gene: TRBJ1-5; abundance: few; CDR3aa: CASSHLQNQPQHF; CDR3nt: TGTGCCAGCTCACACCTACAGAATCAGCCCCAGCATTTT
d_gene: TRBD1; len: 14; v_gene: TRBV27; j_gene: TRBJ1-5; abundance: many; CDR3aa: CATNDPRGGQPQHF; CDR3nt: TGTGCCACCAATGACCCCAGGGGGGGTCAGCCCCAGCATTTT
d_gene: .; len: 15; v_gene: TRBV14; j_gene: TRBJ1-1; abundance: .; CDR3aa: CASSQRITMNTEAFF; CDR3nt: TGTGCCAGCAGCCAAAGAATTACAATGAACACTGAAGCTTTCTTT
d_gene: .; len: 13; v_gene: TRBV5-1; j_gene: TRBJ1-6; abundance: few; CDR3aa: CASRWQGNSPLHF; CDR3nt: TGCGCCAGCAGATGGCAGGGGAATTCACCCCTCCACTTT
d_gene: .; len: 14; v_gene: TRBV7-9; j_gene: TRBJ1-2; abundance: few; CDR3aa: CASSLASGDGGYTF; CDR3nt: TGTGCCAGCAGCTTAGCATCTGGGGATGGAGGCTACACCTTC
d_gene: TRBD1; len: 16; v_gene: TRBV19; j_gene: TRBJ2-1; abundance: .; CDR3aa: CASTSPGTGAYNEQFF; CDR3nt: TGTGCCAGTACGTCCCCGGGGACAGGGGCATACAATGAGCAGTTCTTC
d_gene: .; len: 13; v_gene: TRBV7-3; j_gene: TRBJ1-4; abundance: .; CDR3aa: CASSLTPGEKLFF; CDR3nt: TGTGCCAGCAGCCTAACCCCGGGTGAAAAACTGTTTTTT
d_gene: .; len: 13; v_gene: TRBV6-1; j_gene: TRBJ1-2; abundance: many; CDR3aa: CASSGSPGYGYTF; CDR3nt: TGTGCCAGCAGTGGGAGTCCCGGTTATGGCTACACCTTC
d_gene: .; len: 17; v_gene: TRBV7-6; j_gene: TRBJ1-1; abundance: many; CDR3aa: CASSFPRRGSRGTEAFF; CDR3nt: TGTGCCAGCAGCTTCCCTCGCCGGGGGAGTAGGGGAACTGAAGCTTTCTTT
d_gene: .; len: 14; v_gene: TRBV3-1; j_gene: TRBJ2-1; abundance: .; CDR3aa: CASSRSWNYNEQFF; CDR3nt: TGTGCCAGCAGCCGGTCCTGGAATTACAATGAGCAGTTCTTC
d_gene: TRBD1; len: 15; v_gene: TRBV19; j_gene: TRBJ2-5; abundance: .; CDR3aa: CASSPRTGGGETQYF; CDR3nt: TGTGCCAGTAGTCCCCGGACAGGGGGCGGTGAGACCCAGTACTTC
d_gene: .; len: 17; v_gene: TRBV4-1; j_gene: TRBJ1-3; abundance: few; CDR3aa: CASSQEPTVFSGNTIYF; CDR3nt: TGCGCCAGCAGCCAAGAACCTACGGTCTTTTCTGGAAACACCATATATTTT
d_gene: .; len: 13; v_gene: TRBV30; j_gene: TRBJ1-5; abundance: .; CDR3aa: CAWSPRDNQPQHF; CDR3nt: TGTGCCTGGAGCCCCAGGGACAATCAGCCCCAGCATTTT
d_gene: .; len: 13; v_gene: TRBV27; j_gene: TRBJ1-1; abundance: many; CDR3aa: CASSFQVYTEAFF; CDR3nt: TGTGCCAGCAGTTTTCAGGTTTACACTGAAGCTTTCTTT
d_gene: .; len: 12; v_gene: TRBV5-1; j_gene: TRBJ2-1; abundance: few; CDR3aa: CASSLGHNEQFF; CDR3nt: TGCGCCAGCAGCTTGGGGCACAATGAGCAGTTCTTC
d_gene: .; len: 14; v_gene: TRBV7-2; j_gene: TRBJ2-5; abundance: many; CDR3aa: CASSPDPNQETQYF; CDR3nt: TGTGCCAGCAGTCCCGACCCGAACCAAGAGACCCAGTACTTC
d_gene: .; len: 15; v_gene: TRBV5-1; j_gene: TRBJ1-2; abundance: .; CDR3aa: CASSLGGTSDYGYTF; CDR3nt: TGCGCCAGCAGCTTGGGGGGGACATCGGACTATGGCTACACCTTC
d_gene: .; len: 14; v_gene: TRBV11-3; j_gene: TRBJ1-1; abundance: once; CDR3aa: CASSLGRLGTEAFF; CDR3nt: TGTGCCAGCAGCCTGGGACGACTTGGCACTGAAGCTTTCTTT
d_gene: .; len: 10; v_gene: TRBV20-1; j_gene: TRBJ2-1; abundance: many; CDR3aa: CSAKNNEQFF; CDR3nt: TGCAGTGCTAAAAACAATGAGCAGTTCTTC
d_gene: TRBD1; len: 14; v_gene: TRBV18; j_gene: TRBJ1-1; abundance: few; CDR3aa: CASSPGTGSTEAFF; CDR3nt: TGTGCCAGCTCACCAGGGACAGGGTCCACTGAAGCTTTCTTT
d_gene: .; len: 14; v_gene: TRBV28; j_gene: TRBJ2-1; abundance: many; CDR3aa: CASSLNGAHNEQFF; CDR3nt: TGTGCCAGCAGTTTGAATGGGGCTCACAATGAGCAGTTCTTC
d_gene: .; len: 11; v_gene: TRBV24-1; j_gene: TRBJ1-1; abundance: few; CDR3aa: CATSEAGAAFF; CDR3nt: TGTGCCACCAGTGAGGCCGGGGCAGCTTTCTTT